This T cell receptor (beta chain) was captured in a study of CD8+ T cells in alopecia areata (dated by TCRdb to the late 2010s). Looking at the study overall: Treated patients were enrolled in an open-label pilot trial of oral tofacitinib, 5 to 10 mg twice daily, for moderate-to-severe alopecia areata. Tofacitinib was given for 6 to 18 months, followed by 6 months of follow-up off drug to assess delayed response and recurrence. The study used high-throughput TCRbeta sequencing to examine T cell clonal expansion in alopecia areata, in both the C3H/HeJ mouse model and human patients. In humans, TCRbeta sequencing was performed on scalp tissue and on sorted CD4+ and CD8+ peripheral blood T cells from healthy controls and from patients with patchy or totalis/universalis alopecia areata. Tofacitinib-treated patients had biopsies at baseline and at 4 and 24 weeks of treatment, with a later scalp biopsy in several patients. Scalp clonality was compared among normal scalp (n=4), patchy alopecia areata scalp (n=8), and alopecia totalis/universalis scalp (n=8). RNA was extracted with the PAXgene miRNA kit for fixed scalp, the miRNeasy kit for PBMCs, and the RNeasy kit for mouse skin. Amplification of TCRbeta CDR3 regions was done by immunoSEQ multiplex PCR using 35 Vbeta forward primers and 13 Jbeta reverse primers. Broad study findings and their caveats: Shared TCR sequences between patients were less evident than in mice, which may be partly attributable to HLA diversity in the patient population. Higher clonality and more expanded CD8+ clones were observed in lesional scalp than in normal scalp, particularly in alopecia totalis/universalis, a finding suggestive of antigenic drive. Resident alphabeta T cells in normal human skin are also sequenced, complicating scalp TCR repertoire analysis, unlike mouse skin dominated by gammadelta T cells.

The time point label, read with the paper, signifies: baseline before oral tofacitinib. From alopecia areata patients, peripheral blood was collected along with lesional scalp punch biopsies. After PBMCs were isolated by density centrifugation and stained for CD3, CD4 and CD8, a FACSAria was used to sort CD4+ and CD8+ T cells. A few counts support this clone. No cognate antigen has been identified for it. Base quality data are lacking; no much larger clone is found one base away. Library prep was done by the immunoSEQ multiplex PCR assay. RNA was extracted from all samples and reverse transcribed into cDNA as template for TCR sequencing. SuperScript III was used to make first-strand cDNA, primed with a 2:1 mix of oligo-dT and random hexamers. A synthetic immune receptor repertoire was used to assess amplification bias, and residual bias was removed computationally. The published analysis was carried out like this. Raw reads were preprocessed to remove errors, and CDR3 was defined according to IMGT conventions as the region from the conserved cysteine to phenylalanine. Clonality was computed as 1 minus the Shannon entropy, with the entropy normalized by log2 of the number of productive unique TCRs. CD4 or CD8 identity of scalp clones was inferred by cross-referencing scalp TCRbeta sequences with sorted blood CD4 and CD8 repertoires. This is the immuneACCESS table as TCRdb keeps it, with only in-frame sequences that have V and J called. A part of the clones is gone; compared with another copy, unresolved V genes explain less than half, and the rest is unexplained. V and J calls and clone size are given by that table; D and trimming were obtained from the DNA. Here the sample has some 200,000 clones; just under 60% occur a single time. Around 15% of the sample lies in the top ten.

The CDR3 sequence holds 12 residues, the cysteine and phenylalanine included. The read is trimmed to its CDR3 DNA, 36 bases read in frame from base 1. For CDR1 and CDR2, the germline V gene lists MDHEN and SYDVKM. Trimming takes 4 bases from V and 10 bases from J, and the germline ends sit 13 bases apart. The sequence came from a human donor with alopecia areata. This receptor chain uses TRBV28 and TRBJ2-5; the D call is possibly TRBD1 or TRBD2, each sharing 5 bases. Here the sequenced sample was CD4+ T cells sorted from blood, taken at week 0. The nucleotide sequence reads as follows: TGTGCCAGCAGTTCTGAGGGGATGGTCCAGTACTTC. Its translation is CASSSEGMVQYF. Reference TRBV28 and TRBJ2-5 genes cover what lies past the CDR3, so the full variable domain is DVKVTQSSRYLVKRTGEKVFLECVQDMDHENMFWYRQDPGLGLRLIYFSYDVKMKEKGDIPEGYSVSREKKERFSLILESASTNQTSMYLCASSSEGMVQYFGPGTRLLVL.